What follows are 28 T cell receptor beta chains derived from one specimen sequenced in a study of blood T cell repertoires in COVID-19. Repertoires were generated with immunoSEQ multiplex PCR, while TCRdb's copy carries only in-frame clones and drops some. Of roughly 100,000 clones detected, roughly 90% appear once; the ten largest clones hold more than 1.5%. Sequencing was done on a sample of peripheral blood. These receptors were obtained from a woman aged 45-65 years with COVID-19, enrolled during active disease.

V is TRBV5-4 and J is TRBJ1-2; D is undetermined. The germline gives CDR1 SGHNT, CDR2 YYREEE (reference sequence). Trimming took off 1 base at V and 5 bases at J, with 6 bases between the two ends. The CDR3 sequence is 12 residues long. DNA of the CDR3: TGTGCCAGCAGCTTGATATCTTATGGCTACACCTTC. Its protein is CASSLISYGYTF.

The chain has TRBV11-3 and TRBJ2-2, with 9 bases identical to TRBD1. The CDR3 is 17 amino acids. The trim removed 3 bases at V and 4 bases at J, leaving 9 bases unmatched. From germline, CDR1 is SGHNT and CDR2 YENEEA. The CDR3 DNA is TGTGCCAGCAGCTTCCCGGGTGGACAGGGGATCACCGGGGAGCTGTTTTTT. It is translated as CASSFPGGQGITGELFF.

The CDR3 DNA follows: TGTGCCAGTAGTATGGGGGGATCCTACAATGAGCAGTTCTTC. Translated, it gives CASSMGGSYNEQFF. The V call is TRBV19, the J call TRBJ2-1; possible D gene TRBD2, 6 bases. CDR3 size: 14 residues. Germline CDR1 and CDR2: LNHDA and SQIVND (reference sequence). V lost 3 bases and J lost 1, with 7 bases in between.

V is TRBV25-1 and J is TRBJ1-6, with D hard to call. Germline lookup yields CDR1 MGHDK and CDR2 SYGVNS. V gave up 3 bases and J gave up 12 bases, with 9 bases separating them. The length of the CDR3 is 12 residues. The CDR3 sequence: CASSDGGLPLHF. The CDR3 region has the DNA TGTGCCAGCAGTGACGGAGGTTTACCCCTCCACTTT.

The chain has TRBV4-1 and TRBJ2-3; TRBD2 aligns across 9 bases. From germline, CDR1 is MGHRA and CDR2 YSYEKL. This CDR3 is built from 19 residues. V gave up 1 base and J gave up 0 bases; unmatched junction bases: 11. CDR3 sequence reads: CASSQVGAGGHRSTDTQYF. CDR3 sequence (DNA): TGCGCCAGCAGCCAAGTGGGAGCGGGGGGCCACCGCAGCACAGATACGCAGTATTTT.

This chain links TRBV5-4 with TRBJ2-1; TRBD1 matches at 7 bases. Looked up from germline, CDR1 is SGHNT and CDR2 is YYREEE (reference sequence). This CDR3 is built from 16 residues. The J segment lost 4 bases and the V segment lost 4 bases, leaving 11 bases of the junction unmatched. The DNA for the CDR3 is TGTGCCAGCAGCGGTAAACGAGGGGGCCTTTACAATGAGCAGTTCTTC. This gives the protein CASSGKRGGLYNEQFF. Full variable domain (rest looked up from reference TRBV5-4 and TRBJ2-1): ETGVTQSPTHLIKTRGQQVTLRCSSQSGHNTVSWYQQALGQGPQFIFQYYREEENGRGNFPPRFSGLQFPNYSSELNVNALELDDSALYLCASSGKRGGLYNEQFFGPGTRLTVL.

This clone was seen just once. V gene TRBV24-1 combines with J gene TRBJ1-4; D remains unclear. The germline gives CDR1 KGHDR, CDR2 SFDVKD. V was clipped by 3 bases and J by 5 bases, with 15 bases between them. The CDR3 runs 16 residues. CDR3 residues: CATSDPAGPGNEKLFF. CDR3 DNA: TGTGCCACCAGTGATCCTGCAGGCCCTGGGAATGAAAAACTGTTTTTT.

The chain is built from TRBV5-1 and TRBJ2-5; 9 bases fit TRBD1. Per the germline V gene, CDR1 is SGHRS and CDR2 is YFSETQ. This CDR3 has 15 amino acids. V trimming: 0 bases; J trimming: 7 bases; junction bases outside the gene matches: 7. CDR3 region: CASSLAGQGSRTQYF. Here the CDR3 DNA reads TGCGCCAGCAGCTTGGCCGGACAGGGGTCTCGGACCCAGTACTTC. The full variable domain, with the rest looked up from reference TRBV5-1 and TRBJ2-5, is KAGVTQTPRYLIKTRGQQVTLSCSPISGHRSVSWYQQTPGQGLQFLFEYFSETQRNKGNFPGRFSGRQFSNSRSEMNVSTLELGDSALYLCASSLAGQGSRTQYFGPGTRLLVL.

V usage is TRBV29-1 and J usage is TRBJ1-5; 10 bases agree with TRBD1. The CDR3 has 13 residues. Per germline, CDR1 SQVTM and CDR2 ANQGSEA. Trimming took 4 bases from V and 4 from J; bases not matched to a gene: 1. CDR3 region: CSVGTGGNQPQHF. The CDR3 DNA reads as TGCAGCGTTGGGACAGGGGGAAATCAGCCCCAGCATTTT. The full variable domain, rest sourced from reference TRBV29-1 and TRBJ1-5, is SAVISQKPSRDICQRGTSLTIQCQVDSQVTMMFWYRQQPGQSLTLIATANQGSEATYESGFVIDKFPISRPNLTFSTLTVSNMSPEDSSIYLCSVGTGGNQPQHFGDGTRLSIL.

The V and J genes are TRBV30 and TRBJ2-5, with D possibly TRBD1 on 6 matching bases. V was pared by 4 bases and J by 3 bases, with 9 bases between. The CDR3 sequence is 12 residues long. Germline V lookup: CDR1 GTSNPN, CDR2 SVGIG (reference sequence). CDR3 sequence reads: CAWKQGKETQYF. DNA for the CDR3: TGTGCCTGGAAGCAGGGGAAAGAGACCCAGTACTTC.

V is TRBV2 and J is TRBJ1-2, with a possible D match to TRBD1 (5 bases). Trimming shortened V by 5 bases and J by 4 bases, and 14 bases separated the two germline ends. The CDR3 loop spans 14 amino acids. Germline V gene lookup returns CDR1 SNHLY and CDR2 FYNNEI. The CDR3 DNA sequence: TGTGCCAGCAGTTCCCGACAGTCCTTCTATGGCTACACCTTC. Residues: CASSSRQSFYGYTF.

This chain connects TRBV19 to TRBJ2-1; 8 bases fit TRBD2. The V segment lost 5 bases and the J segment 2 bases; nucleotides outside the gene matches: 5. This CDR3 comprises 15 residues. CDR1 and CDR2 (germline): LNHDA, SQIVND (reference sequence). This CDR3 reads CASSSGTSTYNEQFF. DNA of the CDR3: TGTGCCAGTAGTTCCGGGACTAGTACCTACAATGAGCAGTTCTTC.

The chain carries TRBV11-2 and TRBJ1-5, with D possibly matching TRBD1 (5 bases). The CDR3 runs to 16 residues. Trimming cost V 1 base and J 5 bases, with 15 bases left between them. Germline V lookup: CDR1 SGHAT, CDR2 FQNNGV. CDR3 nucleotide sequence: TGTGCCAGCAGCTTAGGCGGGGCAAGCGGCTATCAGCCCCAGCATTTT. Protein product: CASSLGGASGYQPQHF.

The gene calls are TRBV12-5 and TRBJ1-1; the D is unclear. The length of the CDR3 is 13 residues. Germline lookup yields CDR1 LGHNT and CDR2 FRNRAP. Trimming took off 6 bases at V and 0 bases at J, with 8 bases between the two ends. CDR3 residues: CASGPGMNTEAFF. The CDR3 DNA sequence: TGTGCTAGTGGACCCGGGATGAACACTGAAGCTTTCTTT.

The genes are TRBV9 and TRBJ1-2; 8 bases align to TRBD1. This CDR3 has 13 residues. Unmatched junction bases numbered 2, after V lost 1 base and J lost 6 bases. Germline-derived CDR1 and CDR2 are SGDLS and YYNGEE. This CDR3 is CASSVSGGNGYTF. In DNA form, the CDR3 reads TGTGCCAGCAGCGTATCAGGGGGCAATGGCTACACCTTC.

This clone appeared a single time. The chain recombines TRBV20-1 with TRBJ1-4; tentatively, D is TRBD1 (6 bases). The CDR3 spans 11 residues. Trimming took off 6 bases at V and 9 bases at J, with 11 bases between the two ends. The germline V gene encodes CDR1 DFQATT and CDR2 SNEGSKA (reference sequence). Written as DNA, the CDR3 is TGCAGTGCGTCCGGGACAAAAAAACTGTTTTTT. Translated: CSASGTKKLFF.

V and J are TRBV23-1 and TRBJ1-1; 8 bases align to TRBD1. TRBV23-1 is sorted into the ORF group, with uncertain function. The V segment lost 3 bases and the J segment 0 bases; nucleotides outside the gene matches: 15. There are 19 residues in the CDR3. CDR3 residues: CASSQEFVGTGAMNTEAFF. The CDR3 DNA reads as TGCGCCAGCAGTCAGGAATTTGTAGGGACAGGCGCTATGAACACTGAAGCTTTCTTT.

CDR3 amino acids: CASSESTQGRGAEAFF. Written as DNA, the CDR3 is TGCGCCAGCAGTGAGTCGACGCAGGGGAGAGGGGCTGAAGCTTTCTTT. The J gene is TRBJ1-1, the V gene TRBV10-1; tentative D call: TRBD1 (6 bases). Per germline, CDR1 WNHNN and CDR2 SYGVQD (reference sequence). V lost 0 bases to trimming and J lost 6 bases, with 17 bases between them. The CDR3 has 16 amino acids.

This sequence joins TRBV25-1 and TRBJ1-5; 8 bases agree with TRBD1. Germline V gene data show CDR1 as MGHDK and CDR2 as SYGVNS. The CDR3 is 16 residues long. V lost 4 bases, J lost 2 bases, and 7 bases stayed unmatched. CDR3 nucleotide sequence: TGTGCCAGCAGTGCCTCGACAGGGGCGCGCAATCAGCCCCAGCATTTT. It encodes CASSASTGARNQPQHF.

The gene calls are TRBV30 and TRBJ1-1; D remains unclear. This CDR3 region has 13 residues. Per the germline V gene, CDR1 is GTSNPN and CDR2 is SVGIG (reference sequence). The V and J ends lost 4 bases and 6 bases respectively, with 15 bases between them. The CDR3 region is CAWTSRRKAEAFF. In DNA, the CDR3 is TGTGCCTGGACCTCGAGGAGGAAGGCTGAAGCTTTCTTT.

The gene calls are TRBV7-2 and TRBJ2-7; D gene unclear. In germline, CDR1 is SGHTA, CDR2 FQGNSA. The CDR3 sequence is 17 residues long. Trimming cost V 5 bases and J 0 bases, with 20 bases left between them. As DNA, the CDR3 is TGTGCCAGCAGCAGTTACCCCAACGGTTACCCCTCCTACGAGCAGTACTTC. Translating gives CASSSYPNGYPSYEQYF.

The gene calls are TRBV19 and TRBJ1-2, with unresolved D. Germline V gene data show CDR1 as LNHDA and CDR2 as SQIVND (reference sequence). V lost 3 bases and J 5 bases, leaving 19 bases between the germline ends. The CDR3 runs 16 residues. The CDR3 spells CASSMRVVGDPYGYTF. CDR3 bases: TGTGCCAGTAGTATGAGAGTGGTGGGAGACCCTTATGGCTACACCTTC.

J is TRBJ2-7 and V is TRBV11-3; 9 bases align to TRBD1. The CDR3 runs 16 residues. From germline, CDR1 is SGHNT and CDR2 YENEEA. The V segment lost 4 bases and the J segment 2 bases; nucleotides outside the gene matches: 9. CDR3 DNA: TGTGCCAGCAGCTCCCTAGGACAGGGGAGGGCCTACGAGCAGTACTTC. Its protein is CASSSLGQGRAYEQYF.

The rearrangement joins TRBV15 to TRBJ1-4; D perhaps matches TRBD1 (5 bases). V lost 3 bases to trimming and J lost 4 bases, with 15 bases between them. The CDR3 contains 16 residues. Germline V gives CDR1 LNHNV, CDR2 YYDKDF (reference sequence). The CDR3 spells CATSSQTRAGNEKLFF. CDR3 nucleotide sequence: TGTGCCACCAGCAGCCAAACCAGGGCTGGTAATGAAAAACTGTTTTTT.

This chain joins TRBV11-3 and TRBJ2-2; D is possibly TRBD2 (5 bases). Trimming stripped 3 bases from V and 0 bases from J, with 23 bases between. The CDR3 covers 20 residues. CDR1 and CDR2 from the germline V gene are SGHNT and YENEEA. The DNA for the CDR3 is TGTGCCAGCAGCTTCGATTGGAACAGAGCGGCGTCCCCGAACACCGGGGAGCTGTTTTTT. It is translated as CASSFDWNRAASPNTGELFF.

The chain employs TRBV28 and TRBJ2-7; a weak D match, TRBD1 (5 bases). V dropped 6 bases and J dropped 4 bases, with 7 bases sitting between them. The length of the CDR3 is 11 residues. Germline CDR1 is MDHEN and CDR2 is SYDVKM. CDR3 coding DNA: TGTGCCAGCAGGGGGCAGTACGAGCAGTACGTC. It yields the protein CASRGQYEQYV.

This rearrangement joins TRBV13 to TRBJ2-1, with 12 bases aligning to TRBD2. CDR3 length: 18 residues. The V segment lost 5 bases and the J segment 1 base; nucleotides outside the gene matches: 9. Germline V gene sequence: CDR1 PRHDT, CDR2 FYEKMQ (reference sequence). The CDR3 DNA reads TGTGCCAGCAGCCCCACTAGCGGGGGGCCTCGGTCCTACAATGAGCAGTTCTTC. This gives the protein CASSPTSGGPRSYNEQFF.

The chain couples TRBV19 to TRBJ1-2; 7 bases agree with TRBD1. The J segment lost 7 bases and the V segment lost 3 bases, leaving 5 bases of the junction unmatched. The CDR3 extends over 13 amino acids. Germline V gives CDR1 LNHDA, CDR2 SQIVND (reference sequence). CDR3 nucleotide sequence: TGTGCCAGTAGTATCGCCAGGGGGTTTGGCTACACCTTC. Residues: CASSIARGFGYTF.